The entry below describes one T cell receptor (beta chain). The target antigen is unknown. The data were obtained in a study of T-cell reconstitution after alpha-beta-depleted transplantation in children. The ends lost 5 bases at V and 9 bases at J; junction bases unmatched: 16. Germline CDR1 and CDR2: SGHTA and FQGNSA. This CDR3 contains 17 residues. Unique molecular identifiers were used to barcode this TCRbeta library. TCRdb re-called the PCR reads through MiXCR, storing one row per CDR3 protein. The sample holds fewer than 700,000 distinct CDR3 sequences, about 21% seen once. Study outcomes and limitations: T-cell numbers and diversity, one year after transplant, stemmed largely from T cells that were newly produced. The study traced high day-60 TCRbeta diversity in some patients to surviving recipient T cells and thymic progenitors.

This TCR derives from a boy less than two years old who had a stem cell transplant for acute myeloid leukemia, so the T cells may come from the graft donor. Sequencing used PBMCs, mostly from graft donor cells, obtained 360 days after TCRalphabeta/CD19-depleted stem cell transplant. V and J are TRBV7-2 and TRBJ2-1; the match to TRBD2 covers 10 bases. The CDR3 DNA reads TGTGCCAGCAGCCCGATCCCACAGCGGGGGGGCCGTAGTGAGCAGTTCTTC. It codes for CASSPIPQRGGRSEQFF.